This TCR beta chain comes out of a study of T cells in Graves' hyperthyroidism and ophthalmopathy. Authors of the study amplified TCR beta CDR3 regions from RNA transcripts. The HTBI primer set drove a first-round RT-PCR of the TCR CDR3. TCRdb recomputed calls from the multiplex PCR reads with MiXCR, one row per CDR3 protein. The data show about 560,000 distinct CDR3 sequences, 16% seen once. This clonotype occurred many times. Germline V gene sequence: CDR1 SGHTA, CDR2 FQGNSA. After removal of 3 bases from V and 5 bases from J, the junction contained 2 bases not matched to a gene. The CDR3 sequence is 14 residues long.

Sequencing was carried out using blood. The receptor was derived from a woman younger than 35 with Graves' hyperthyroidism. The chain carries TRBV7-2 and TRBJ2-5; 11 bases map to TRBD2. CDR3 loop: CASSFTSGSETQYF. The CDR3 DNA reads TGTGCCAGCAGCTTCACTAGCGGGAGTGAGACCCAGTACTTC.